The clone carrying this TCR beta chain has more than one count but fewer than ten. Its antigen is undetermined. These data originate in a study of early T cells in non-severe SARS-CoV-2 infection. The wider study: The input, bulk RNA from unsorted whole blood, was sequenced, and chains were unpaired.

General study results and limits: Sequences matched to VDJdb favored anti-spike CD8 responses, while private and CD4 specificities were missed.

Unique molecular identifiers were attached to individual cDNA molecules. TCRdb re-analysed the 5' RACE reads in MiXCR, keeping a single row per CDR3 protein. The sample comprises 70,000 or so distinct CDR3 sequences, over 9% of which are singletons, and roughly 7.5% rests with the top ten. The CDR3 is 16 residues long. CDR1 is MGHRA, CDR2 YSYEKL, per germline. After removal of 1 base from V and 7 bases from J, the junction contained 11 bases not matched to a gene. The specimen was whole blood, collected at baseline. This chain connects TRBV4-1 to TRBJ1-2, with 8 bases that match TRBD1. The TCR originated in an adult who was a healthcare worker with PCR-confirmed SARS-CoV-2 infection or an uninfected control (not recorded which). The CDR3 coding sequence is TGCGCCAGCAGCCAAGGGGGAGGCAGGGGGCAGGTTGGCTACACCTTC. This gives the protein CASSQGGGRGQVGYTF.